This TCR beta chain was observed in a study of T-cell reconstitution after alpha-beta-depleted transplantation in children. General observations from the study: Several hundred expanded graft clones reportedly supplied alpha-beta T cells about two months after transplant. Several patients had high TCRbeta diversity at day 60; it came from surviving recipient T cells and thymic progenitors.

Comment on this clonotype: Its antigen is currently unknown.

A TCRbeta library incorporating unique molecular identifiers was prepared. TCRdb reprocessed the PCR reads via MiXCR and lists one record per CDR3 protein. Altogether more than 500,000 distinct CDR3 sequences are present, over 9.5% being singletons, with the ten largest covering approximately 15%. This specimen consisted of PBMCs, mostly from graft donor cells, obtained 180 days after TCRalphabeta/CD19-depleted stem cell transplant. This receptor was identified in a female patient between 2 and 10 years old who had a stem cell transplant for aplastic anemia, so the T cells may come from the graft donor.

The CDR3 coding sequence is TGTGCCATCCCGGAACTAGCGGGAGTGGGTAATGAGCAGTTCTTC. This translates into CAIPELAGVGNEQFF. The chain is built from TRBV7-9 and TRBJ2-1; 11 nucleotides line up with TRBD2. Looked up from germline, CDR1 is SEHNR and CDR2 is FQNEAQ (reference sequence). The CDR3 is 15 amino acids. V was clipped by 10 bases and J by 7 bases; unmatched bases: 12.